The clone carrying this T cell receptor (beta chain) turned up a few times. What it recognizes is unknown. The data stem from a study of CD8+ T cells in alopecia areata. General study points: Under tofacitinib, numerous expanded lesional clonotypes remained detectable in scalp and blood. The study found tofacitinib significantly decreased scalp clonality and expanded CD8+ clones among the top 100.

Once RNA had been extracted, it was reverse transcribed into cDNA to act as the sequencing template. Generated by immunoSEQ multiplex PCR, the TCRdb table keeps only in-frame clones and is missing some. The sample has about 190,000 clones; around 56% are singletons. Specified treatment: oral pan-JAK inhibitor, 5-10 mg twice daily. As part of sample collection, lesional scalp punch biopsies and peripheral blood were taken from alopecia areata patients. The CDR3 contains 12 residues. Germline CDR1 reads SGHDT; CDR2 reads YYEEEE. V was trimmed by 4 bases and J by 4 bases, leaving 6 bases between them. This sequence joins TRBV5-6 and TRBJ1-3; D not certain. This material consisted of CD4+ T cells sorted from blood, taken at week 4, from a patient treated with tofacitinib. The source of this sequence is a human donor with alopecia areata. The CDR3 nucleotides are TGTGCCAGCAGCGTGACCGGAAACACCATATATTTT. Translated, it gives CASSVTGNTIYF.